This entry lists 3 T cell receptor beta chains sequenced from one sample in a study of response to subunit inactivated influenza vaccine. TCRdb called the RT-PCR reads again in MiXCR, with one record for every CDR3 protein. The repertoire includes about half a million distinct CDR3 sequences, approximately 7.7% of them detected once, and approximately 12% sits in the top ten. Here the sequenced sample was PBMCs from blood, taken 23 to 25 months after vaccination. The receptors were sampled from a man aged 50 to 69 who received an inactivated influenza vaccine.

In nucleotides, the CDR3 is TGCGCCAGCAGCCAAGATCCCGAAAATTCACCCCTCCACTTT. Translation: CASSQDPENSPLHF. The J gene is TRBJ1-6, the V gene TRBV4-3; D gene ambiguous. The CDR3 totals 14 residues. Trimming pared 0 bases from V and 7 bases from J, leaving 7 bases between. In germline, CDR1 is LGHNA, CDR2 YSLEER.

On this clonotype: A much larger clone lies one base from this, so it may be a read error. The rearrangement joins TRBV25-1 to TRBJ1-4; no clear D. Germline assignment: CDR1 MGHDK and CDR2 SYGVNS. The CDR3 spans 15 residues. V was cut by 2 bases and J by 7 bases, with 14 bases left in between. The CDR3 nucleotides read TGTGCCAGCAGTGAAGTCGGGCCGGGGAGTGAAAAACTGTTTTTT. As protein: CASSEVGPGSEKLFF.

This clonotype was seen only a few times. V gene TRBV27 combines with J gene TRBJ2-1; TRBD1 might be the D (6 bases). This CDR3 comprises 15 residues. V lost 4 bases and J 3 bases, leaving 13 bases between the germline ends. CDR1 is MNHEY and CDR2 is SMNVEV in the germline V gene (reference sequence). This chain's CDR3 is CASSSADRFYNEQFF. The CDR3 bases are TGTGCCAGCAGTTCTGCGGACAGATTCTACAATGAGCAGTTCTTC.